This is a list of T cell receptor beta chains from one sample in a study of response to subunit inactivated influenza vaccine. MiXCR was run by TCRdb on the RT-PCR reads, yielding one entry per CDR3 protein. The sample contains roughly 780,000 distinct CDR3 sequences, about a fifth of which appear only once. Sequences were derived from PBMCs from blood, sampled 5 days after vaccination. These TCRs come from a man between 50 and 59 years old who received an inactivated influenza vaccine. Each CDR3 is given with its conserved first and last residue. Each record gives: V gene, D gene, J gene, clone size, CDR3 protein, CDR3 DNA. D genes are given only for firm matches. Expanded clones are given a class, and other clones once, few, many or no size at all.

V gene: TRBV6-6; D gene: -; J gene: TRBJ2-7; clone size: -; CDR3 protein: CASSSQFEQYF; CDR3 DNA: TGTGCCAGCAGTTCACAATTCGAGCAGTACTTC
V gene: TRBV24-1; D gene: -; J gene: TRBJ2-2; clone size: -; CDR3 protein: CATSDRGGLGIGELFF; CDR3 DNA: TGTGCCACCAGTGACCGGGGCGGTCTTGGCATCGGGGAGCTGTTTTTT
V gene: TRBV24-1; D gene: TRBD1; J gene: TRBJ1-1; clone size: few; CDR3 protein: CATSAAPIQDRGRLTEAFF; CDR3 DNA: TGTGCCACCAGTGCCGCGCCCATTCAGGACAGGGGGCGTTTAACTGAAGCTTTCTTT
V gene: TRBV7-6; D gene: TRBD1; J gene: TRBJ2-5; clone size: -; CDR3 protein: CASSLGSLGQWYQETQYF; CDR3 DNA: TGTGCCAGCAGCTTAGGCTCGTTGGGACAGTGGTACCAAGAGACCCAGTACTTC
V gene: TRBV20-1; D gene: -; J gene: TRBJ2-7; clone size: -; CDR3 protein: CSAGGGASYEQYF; CDR3 DNA: TGCAGTGCTGGGGGTGGGGCCTCCTACGAGCAGTACTTC
V gene: TRBV6-2/TRBV6-3; D gene: TRBD2; J gene: TRBJ2-1; clone size: once; CDR3 protein: CASGRAGGINEQFF; CDR3 DNA: TGTGCCAGCGGCAGGGCGGGAGGGATCAATGAGCAGTTCTTC
V gene: TRBV6-2/TRBV6-3; D gene: -; J gene: TRBJ2-1; clone size: few; CDR3 protein: CASSYPNQYNEQFF; CDR3 DNA: TGTGCCAGCAGTTATCCCAACCAGTACAATGAGCAGTTCTTC
V gene: TRBV29-1; D gene: -; J gene: TRBJ2-1; clone size: -; CDR3 protein: CSVVAPGGEQFF; CDR3 DNA: TGCAGCGTTGTGGCCCCTGGGGGCGAGCAGTTCTTC
V gene: TRBV7-9; D gene: -; J gene: TRBJ1-1; clone size: few; CDR3 protein: CASSFQRTLNTEAFF; CDR3 DNA: TGTGCCAGCAGCTTTCAAAGAACTTTGAACACTGAAGCTTTCTTT
V gene: TRBV5-6; D gene: -; J gene: TRBJ2-7; clone size: few; CDR3 protein: CASSSGNGHEQYF; CDR3 DNA: TGTGCCAGCAGTTCAGGGAATGGGCACGAGCAGTACTTC
V gene: TRBV10-2; D gene: -; J gene: TRBJ2-5; clone size: -; CDR3 protein: CASLDSQETQYF; CDR3 DNA: TGCGCCAGCCTTGACTCTCAAGAGACCCAGTACTTC
V gene: TRBV10-3; D gene: -; J gene: TRBJ1-2; clone size: -; CDR3 protein: CAISESLTRTGEGGYTF; CDR3 DNA: TGTGCCATCAGTGAGTCCCTGACCCGGACGGGGGAAGGTGGCTACACCTTC
V gene: TRBV7-7; D gene: TRBD2; J gene: TRBJ2-2; clone size: -; CDR3 protein: CASSLGGRGTGELFF; CDR3 DNA: TGTGCCAGCAGCTTGGGCGGGAGAGGAACCGGGGAGCTGTTTTTT
V gene: TRBV7-7; D gene: TRBD1; J gene: TRBJ2-3; clone size: many; CDR3 protein: CASSSGQSSTDTQYF; CDR3 DNA: TGTGCCAGCAGCTCGGGACAGAGCTCCACAGATACGCAGTATTTT
V gene: TRBV28; D gene: -; J gene: TRBJ2-7; clone size: few; CDR3 protein: CASSYEQGRWPSDYEQYF; CDR3 DNA: TGTGCCAGCAGTTACGAGCAGGGCAGGTGGCCCTCGGACTACGAGCAGTACTTC
V gene: TRBV11-2; D gene: -; J gene: TRBJ2-7; clone size: -; CDR3 protein: CASSSPRGIYEQYF; CDR3 DNA: TGTGCCAGCAGCTCCCCCCGGGGGATCTACGAGCAGTACTTC
V gene: TRBV16; D gene: TRBD2; J gene: TRBJ2-7; clone size: -; CDR3 protein: CASSQWLAGAGESEQYF; CDR3 DNA: TGTGCCAGCAGCCAATGGCTAGCGGGAGCCGGGGAATCCGAGCAGTACTTC
V gene: TRBV7-3; D gene: TRBD2; J gene: TRBJ2-3; clone size: few; CDR3 protein: CASSLTWEGTDTQYF; CDR3 DNA: TGTGCCAGCAGCTTAACTTGGGAGGGGACAGATACGCAGTATTTT
V gene: TRBV7-6; D gene: TRBD2; J gene: TRBJ2-5; clone size: few; CDR3 protein: CASSLGSGGLETQYF; CDR3 DNA: TGTGCCAGCAGCTTAGGGTCGGGAGGTTTGGAGACCCAGTACTTC
V gene: TRBV5-1; D gene: TRBD2; J gene: TRBJ2-1; clone size: many; CDR3 protein: CASSLDLAGVEQFF; CDR3 DNA: TGCGCCAGCAGCTTGGACCTAGCGGGGGTTGAGCAGTTCTTC
V gene: TRBV15; D gene: -; J gene: TRBJ2-2; clone size: -; CDR3 protein: CATSRDLYGELFF; CDR3 DNA: TGTGCCACCAGCAGAGATCTATACGGGGAGCTGTTTTTT
V gene: TRBV12-3/TRBV12-4; D gene: -; J gene: TRBJ2-7; clone size: -; CDR3 protein: CASKGRFYEQYF; CDR3 DNA: TGTGCCAGCAAGGGACGTTTTTACGAGCAGTACTTC
V gene: TRBV3-1; D gene: TRBD1; J gene: TRBJ2-7; clone size: -; CDR3 protein: CASSRGQASSYEQYF; CDR3 DNA: TGTGCCAGCAGCCGGGGACAGGCGAGCTCCTACGAGCAGTACTTC
V gene: TRBV20-1; D gene: -; J gene: TRBJ2-7; clone size: many; CDR3 protein: CSARDGGPYEQYF; CDR3 DNA: TGCAGTGCTAGGGACGGAGGGCCCTACGAGCAGTACTTC
V gene: TRBV20-1; D gene: -; J gene: TRBJ1-5; clone size: few; CDR3 protein: CSAGAGASNQPQHF; CDR3 DNA: TGCAGTGCTGGGGCTGGGGCTAGCAATCAGCCCCAGCATTTT
V gene: TRBV7-2; D gene: TRBD1; J gene: TRBJ1-1; clone size: -; CDR3 protein: CASSDDRGQAFF; CDR3 DNA: TGTGCCAGCAGTGATGACAGGGGGCAGGCTTTCTTT
V gene: TRBV4-3; D gene: TRBD2; J gene: TRBJ2-1; clone size: -; CDR3 protein: CASSRTRLVHEQFF; CDR3 DNA: TGCGCCAGCAGCCGGACTAGACTAGTCCATGAGCAGTTCTTC
V gene: TRBV7-3; D gene: TRBD2; J gene: TRBJ2-2; clone size: -; CDR3 protein: CASSLIGGRNTGELFF; CDR3 DNA: TGTGCCAGCAGCTTAATCGGCGGGAGAAACACCGGGGAGCTGTTTTTT
V gene: TRBV7-2; D gene: -; J gene: TRBJ2-2; clone size: many; CDR3 protein: CASSLGRATGELFF; CDR3 DNA: TGTGCCAGCAGCTTGGGCAGAGCTACCGGGGAGCTGTTTTTT
V gene: TRBV29-1; D gene: TRBD1; J gene: TRBJ1-1; clone size: -; CDR3 protein: CSGRTGEAMATEAFF; CDR3 DNA: TGCAGCGGCCGGACAGGGGAAGCTATGGCCACTGAAGCTTTCTTT
V gene: TRBV7-3; D gene: TRBD2; J gene: TRBJ2-1; clone size: few; CDR3 protein: CASSHLAGGNGEQFF; CDR3 DNA: TGTGCCAGCAGCCACCTAGCGGGAGGCAACGGTGAGCAGTTCTTC
V gene: TRBV28; D gene: -; J gene: TRBJ2-7; clone size: few; CDR3 protein: CASSPYAASESHF; CDR3 DNA: TGTGCCAGCAGTCCCTACGCGGCTAGCGAAAGCCACTTC
V gene: TRBV4-3; D gene: TRBD1; J gene: TRBJ2-7; clone size: -; CDR3 protein: CASSQGLQGIYEQYF; CDR3 DNA: TGCGCCAGCAGCCAAGGTCTACAGGGGATTTACGAGCAGTACTTC
V gene: TRBV12-3/TRBV12-4; D gene: -; J gene: TRBJ2-3; clone size: -; CDR3 protein: CASSPWGDTQYF; CDR3 DNA: TGTGCCAGCAGTCCGTGGGGAGATACGCAGTATTTT
V gene: TRBV6-6; D gene: -; J gene: TRBJ2-1; clone size: -; CDR3 protein: CASSGGTQFF; CDR3 DNA: TGTGCCAGCAGTGGGGGGACCCAGTTCTTC
V gene: TRBV6-1; D gene: TRBD1; J gene: TRBJ2-1; clone size: once; CDR3 protein: CASGTGAYNEQFF; CDR3 DNA: TGTGCCAGCGGAACAGGGGCCTACAATGAGCAGTTCTTC
V gene: TRBV5-1; D gene: -; J gene: TRBJ2-7; clone size: many; CDR3 protein: CASSLARGPYEQYF; CDR3 DNA: TGTGCCAGCAGCTTAGCGAGAGGGCCCTACGAGCAGTACTTC
V gene: TRBV20-1; D gene: TRBD1; J gene: TRBJ1-3; clone size: few; CDR3 protein: CSARGTGNPFSGNTIYF; CDR3 DNA: TGCAGTGCTAGAGGGACAGGCAACCCCTTCTCTGGAAACACCATATATTTT
V gene: TRBV5-5; D gene: TRBD1; J gene: TRBJ2-7; clone size: few; CDR3 protein: CASWSGQGFDEQYF; CDR3 DNA: TGTGCCAGCTGGTCCGGACAGGGGTTTGACGAGCAGTACTTC
V gene: TRBV15; D gene: TRBD1; J gene: TRBJ2-2; clone size: few; CDR3 protein: CATSRDRGRTGELFF; CDR3 DNA: TGTGCCACCAGCAGAGACAGGGGGCGTACCGGGGAGCTGTTTTTT
V gene: TRBV5-1; D gene: TRBD1; J gene: TRBJ2-4; clone size: few; CDR3 protein: CASSLTGGEGAKNIQYF; CDR3 DNA: TGCGCCAGCAGCTTGACAGGGGGCGAAGGGGCCAAAAACATTCAGTACTTC
V gene: TRBV9; D gene: -; J gene: TRBJ2-3; clone size: -; CDR3 protein: CASSDRPSTDTQYF; CDR3 DNA: TGTGCCAGCAGCGACAGGCCGAGCACAGATACGCAGTATTTT
V gene: TRBV27; D gene: -; J gene: TRBJ2-7; clone size: many; CDR3 protein: CASGWGYEQYF; CDR3 DNA: TGTGCCAGCGGATGGGGCTACGAGCAGTACTTC
V gene: TRBV20-1; D gene: -; J gene: TRBJ2-3; clone size: -; CDR3 protein: CSAKGLGNTDTQYF; CDR3 DNA: TGCAGTGCTAAGGGCTTGGGGAACACAGATACGCAGTATTTT
V gene: TRBV29-1; D gene: -; J gene: TRBJ2-1; clone size: -; CDR3 protein: CSVLLPGNEQFF; CDR3 DNA: TGCAGCGTTCTACTACCGGGCAATGAGCAGTTCTTC